This T cell receptor (beta chain) was documented in a study of blood T cell repertoires in COVID-19. The protocol was immunoSEQ multiplex PCR, while the TCRdb copy is restricted to in-frame clones and leaves out a portion. The table lists 110,000 to 150,000 clones, around 87% of them singletons. In assigning cohorts, the study relied on participant-reported clinical history. The germline V and J ends were trimmed by 5 bases and 2 bases, with 15 bases remaining between them. The CDR3 runs to 15 residues. Per the germline V gene, CDR1 is MDHEN and CDR2 is SYDVKM. This rearrangement joins TRBV28 to TRBJ1-1; D is unclear. The sample consisted of PBMCs or T cells enriched from blood (not recorded which). The TCR sequence derives from a man aged 55-75 years who had recovered from COVID-19. The CDR3 loop is CASSPPPASNTEAFF. The CDR3 nucleotides read TGTGCCAGCAGTCCCCCCCCTGCGTCAAACACTGAAGCTTTCTTT.